These 3 T cell receptor beta chains were all obtained from the same sample, sequenced in a study of T-cell reconstitution after alpha-beta-depleted transplantation in children. Preparation of the TCRbeta library involved a method that used unique molecular identifiers. TCRdb re-derived calls from the PCR reads in MiXCR, one entry per CDR3 protein. The sample contains 610,000 or so distinct CDR3 sequences, 27% of which appear only once. The sequenced sample was PBMCs, obtained before TCRalphabeta/CD19-depleted stem cell transplant. These receptors all come from a boy younger than two with Wiskott-Aldrich syndrome, due to receive a stem cell transplant.

V usage is TRBV6-6 and J usage is TRBJ2-7; D might be TRBD1 (5 bases). Per germline, CDR1 MNHNY and CDR2 SVGAGI (reference sequence). The CDR3 has 13 residues. V was shortened by 5 bases and J by 4 bases, with 12 bases between the two germline ends. In DNA, the CDR3 is TGTGCCAGCAGTGGCGCGACAGCGTACGAGCAGTACTTC. This sequence encodes CASSGATAYEQYF.

The chain couples TRBV24-1 to TRBJ2-1, with 15 positions matching TRBD2. V gave up 5 bases and J gave up 4 bases; unmatched junction bases: 8. Germline CDR1 reads KGHDR; CDR2 reads SFDVKD. The CDR3 extends over 18 amino acids. DNA of the CDR3: TGTGCCACCAGTGGACGGACTAGCGGGAGGGCCGGATACAATGAGCAGTTCTTC. Translating gives CATSGRTSGRAGYNEQFF.

The rearrangement uses TRBV7-8 and TRBJ2-1, with 13 nucleotides matching TRBD2. CDR3 length equals 17 residues. Trimming took 6 bases from V and 0 from J; bases not matched to a gene: 5. The germline CDR1 and CDR2 sequences are SGHVS and FQNEAQ. The CDR3 DNA is TGTGCCAGCAGGTTACGGACTAGCGGGAGCTCCTACAATGAGCAGTTCTTC. As protein: CASRLRTSGSSYNEQFF.